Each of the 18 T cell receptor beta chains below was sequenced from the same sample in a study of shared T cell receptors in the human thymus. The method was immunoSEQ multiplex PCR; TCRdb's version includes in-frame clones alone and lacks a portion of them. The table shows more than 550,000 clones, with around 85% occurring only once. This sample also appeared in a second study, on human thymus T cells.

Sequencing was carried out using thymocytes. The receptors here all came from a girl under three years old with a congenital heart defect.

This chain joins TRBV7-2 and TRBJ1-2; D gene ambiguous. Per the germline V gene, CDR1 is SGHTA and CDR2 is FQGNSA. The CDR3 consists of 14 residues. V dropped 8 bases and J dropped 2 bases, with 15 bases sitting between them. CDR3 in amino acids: CASRLRDGNYGYTF. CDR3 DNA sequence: TGTGCCAGCCGCCTAAGAGACGGGAACTATGGCTACACCTTC.

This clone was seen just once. The CDR3 region has the DNA TGTGCCAGCAGCTTGGGTGTTTTGGGAGTAGGCTACGAGCAGTACTTC. It is translated as CASSLGVLGVGYEQYF. The chain has TRBV5-6 and TRBJ2-7, with D possibly matching TRBD2 (5 bases). In germline, CDR1 is SGHDT, CDR2 YYEEEE. CDR3 length equals 16 residues. V shed 0 bases and J shed 3 bases, with 16 bases lying between them.

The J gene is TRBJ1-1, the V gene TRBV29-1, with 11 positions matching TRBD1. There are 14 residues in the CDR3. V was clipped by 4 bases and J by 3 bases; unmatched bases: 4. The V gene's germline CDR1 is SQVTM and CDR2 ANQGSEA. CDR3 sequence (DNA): TGCAGCGTTGGGAGGACAGGGGGCTACACTGAAGCTTTCTTT. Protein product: CSVGRTGGYTEAFF.

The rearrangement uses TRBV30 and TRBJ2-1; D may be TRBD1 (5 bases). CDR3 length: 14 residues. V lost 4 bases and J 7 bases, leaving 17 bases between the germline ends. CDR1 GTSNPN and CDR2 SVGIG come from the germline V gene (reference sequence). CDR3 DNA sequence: TGTGCCTGGATCCACAGGCTGAGACGGAATGAGCAGTTCTTC. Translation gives CAWIHRLRRNEQFF.

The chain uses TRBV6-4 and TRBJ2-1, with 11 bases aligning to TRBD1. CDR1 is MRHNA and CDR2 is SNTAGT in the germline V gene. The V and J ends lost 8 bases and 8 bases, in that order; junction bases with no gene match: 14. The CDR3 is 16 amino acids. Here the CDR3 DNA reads TGTGCCAGCGGTCCCCATCAGGGACAGGGGGTTGATGAGCAGTTCTTC. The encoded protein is CASGPHQGQGVDEQFF.

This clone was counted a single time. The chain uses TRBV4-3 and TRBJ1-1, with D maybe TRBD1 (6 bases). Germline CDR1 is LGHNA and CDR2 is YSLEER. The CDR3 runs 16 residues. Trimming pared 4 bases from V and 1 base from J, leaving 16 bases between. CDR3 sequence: CASSPKGGGGNTEAFF. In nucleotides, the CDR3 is TGCGCCAGCAGCCCTAAGGGGGGGGGAGGGAACACTGAAGCTTTCTTT.

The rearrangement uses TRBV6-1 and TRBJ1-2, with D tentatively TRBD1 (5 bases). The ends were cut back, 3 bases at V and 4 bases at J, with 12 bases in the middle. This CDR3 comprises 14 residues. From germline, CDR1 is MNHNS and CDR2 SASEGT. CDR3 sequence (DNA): TGTGCCAGCAGTGATCAGAGACAGCTCTATGGCTACACCTTC. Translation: CASSDQRQLYGYTF.

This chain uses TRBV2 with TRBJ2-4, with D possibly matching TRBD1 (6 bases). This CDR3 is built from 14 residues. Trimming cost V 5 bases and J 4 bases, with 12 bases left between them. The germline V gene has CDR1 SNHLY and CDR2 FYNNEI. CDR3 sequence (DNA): TGTGCCAGCAGTCTAGGACAGAGGAAAAACATTCAGTACTTC. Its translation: CASSLGQRKNIQYF. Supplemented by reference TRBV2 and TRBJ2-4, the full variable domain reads EPEVTQTPSHQVTQMGQEVILRCVPISNHLYFYWYRQILGQKVEFLVSFYNNEISEKSEIFDDQFSVERPDGSNFTLKIRSTKLEDSAMYFCASSLGQRKNIQYFGAGTRLSVL.

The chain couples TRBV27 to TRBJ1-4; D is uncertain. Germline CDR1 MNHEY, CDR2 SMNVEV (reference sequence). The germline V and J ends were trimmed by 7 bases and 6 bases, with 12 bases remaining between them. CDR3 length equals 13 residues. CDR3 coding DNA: TGTGCCAGCACCCCCCGACGGGATGAAAAACTGTTTTTT. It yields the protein CASTPRRDEKLFF.

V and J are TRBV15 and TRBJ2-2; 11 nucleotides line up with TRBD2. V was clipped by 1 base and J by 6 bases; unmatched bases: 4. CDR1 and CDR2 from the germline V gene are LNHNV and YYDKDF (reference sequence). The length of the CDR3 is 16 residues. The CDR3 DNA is TGTGCCACCAGCAGAGCACAGGGACTAGCGGCCGGGGAGCTGTTTTTT. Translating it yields CATSRAQGLAAGELFF.

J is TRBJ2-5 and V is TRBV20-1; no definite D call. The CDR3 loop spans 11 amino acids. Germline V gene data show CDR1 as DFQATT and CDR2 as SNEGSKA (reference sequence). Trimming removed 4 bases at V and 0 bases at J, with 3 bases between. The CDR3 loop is CSATYQETQYF. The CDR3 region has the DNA TGCAGTGCTACCTACCAAGAGACCCAGTACTTC.

Written as DNA, the CDR3 is TGCAGCGTTGAAGATCTGACAGGGGGAGCCTACAATGAGCAGTTCTTC. It codes for CSVEDLTGGAYNEQFF. The gene calls are TRBV29-1 and TRBJ2-1; 9 bases map to TRBD1. The CDR3 spans 16 residues. J was trimmed by 2 bases and V by 0 bases; bases with no gene match: 5. The germline V gene has CDR1 SQVTM and CDR2 ANQGSEA.

The CDR3, as DNA: TGTGCCAGCAGTTTAGCCCCGGGACAGGGAAGGTCCGGGGAGCTGTTTTTT. Translated: CASSLAPGQGRSGELFF. V gene TRBV27 combines with J gene TRBJ2-2, with 9 bases that match TRBD1. CDR1 and CDR2 from the germline V gene are MNHEY and SMNVEV (reference sequence). Germline trimming cut 2 bases from V and 6 bases from J; bases unmatched to any gene: 10. The CDR3 extends over 17 amino acids.

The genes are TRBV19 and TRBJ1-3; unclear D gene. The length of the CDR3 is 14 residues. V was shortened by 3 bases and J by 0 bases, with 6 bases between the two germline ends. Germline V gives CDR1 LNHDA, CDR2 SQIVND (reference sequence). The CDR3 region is CASSIGRSGNTIYF. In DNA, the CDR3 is TGTGCCAGTAGTATTGGCCGCTCTGGAAACACCATATATTTT.

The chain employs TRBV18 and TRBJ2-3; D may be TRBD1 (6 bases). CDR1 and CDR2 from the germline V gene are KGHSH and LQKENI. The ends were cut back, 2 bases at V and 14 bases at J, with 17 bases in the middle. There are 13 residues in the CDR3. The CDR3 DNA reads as TGTGCCAGCTCACCATCACCCCGGGACAAGGGGTATTTT. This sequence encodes CASSPSPRDKGYF.

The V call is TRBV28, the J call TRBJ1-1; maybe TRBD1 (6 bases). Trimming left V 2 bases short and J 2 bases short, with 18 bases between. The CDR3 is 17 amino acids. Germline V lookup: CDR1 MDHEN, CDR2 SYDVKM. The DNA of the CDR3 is TGTGCCAGCAGTTTAGTCCTGGCGACAGGACACAACACTGAAGCTTTCTTT. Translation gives CASSLVLATGHNTEAFF.

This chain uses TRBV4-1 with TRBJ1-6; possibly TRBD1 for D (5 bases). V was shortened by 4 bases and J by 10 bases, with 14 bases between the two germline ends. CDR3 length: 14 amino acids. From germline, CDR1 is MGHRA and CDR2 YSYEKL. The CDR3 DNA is TGCGCCAGCAGCCCCAGGGCTCCAGGATCACCCCTCCACTTT. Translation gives CASSPRAPGSPLHF.

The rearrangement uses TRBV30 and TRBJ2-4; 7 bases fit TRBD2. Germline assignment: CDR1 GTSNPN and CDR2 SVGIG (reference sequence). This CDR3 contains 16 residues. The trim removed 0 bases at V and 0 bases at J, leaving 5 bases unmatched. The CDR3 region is CAWSVRGVLAKNIQYF. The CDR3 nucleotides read TGTGCCTGGAGTGTACGGGGGGTTCTAGCCAAAAACATTCAGTACTTC.